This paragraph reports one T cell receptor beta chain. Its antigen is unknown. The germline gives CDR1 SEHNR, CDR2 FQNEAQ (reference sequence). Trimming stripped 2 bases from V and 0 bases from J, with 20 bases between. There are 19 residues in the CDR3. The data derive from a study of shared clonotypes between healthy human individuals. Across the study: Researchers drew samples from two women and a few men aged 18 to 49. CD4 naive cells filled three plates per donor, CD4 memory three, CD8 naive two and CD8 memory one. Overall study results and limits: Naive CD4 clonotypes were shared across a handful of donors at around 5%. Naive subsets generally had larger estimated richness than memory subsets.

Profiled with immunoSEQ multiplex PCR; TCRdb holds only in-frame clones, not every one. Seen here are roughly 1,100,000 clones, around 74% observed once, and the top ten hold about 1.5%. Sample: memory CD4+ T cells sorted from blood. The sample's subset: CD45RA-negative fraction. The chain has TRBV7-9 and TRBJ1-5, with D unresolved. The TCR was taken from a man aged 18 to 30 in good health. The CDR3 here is CASSLYMGGARDSNQPQHF. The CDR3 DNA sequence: TGTGCCAGCAGCTTATACATGGGAGGCGCAAGGGATAGCAATCAGCCCCAGCATTTT.